Following are 28 T cell receptor beta chains from one sample sequenced in a study of spatial heterogeneity in lung cancer. General observations from the study: Mutation counts in tumors were tracked by counts of expanded intratumoral alpha and beta TCRs.

TCRdb ran MiXCR on the 5' RACE reads and lists one entry per CDR3 protein. The sample lists 9,000 to 10,000 distinct CDR3 sequences, less than 7.5% occurring once. Time point indicated: sample taken at primary tumor resection. Antigens for these TCRs are unknown. Sequenced here: lung tumor tissue, sampled at surgery. These receptors originate from a female donor with early-stage non-small cell lung cancer.

CDR3 coding DNA: TGTGCCAGCAGCTTTATCAACAGGGGCTCTGGAAACACCATATATTTT. Translated: CASSFINRGSGNTIYF. The genes are TRBV7-2 and TRBJ1-3; TRBD1 matches at 7 bases. V lost 3 bases, J lost 0 bases, and 5 bases stayed unmatched. The CDR3 is 16 amino acids. The germline V gene has CDR1 SGHTA and CDR2 FQGNSA.

This clonotype was observed many times. The J gene is TRBJ1-1, the V gene TRBV20-1; no reliable D call. Germline V CDR1 and CDR2: DFQATT, SNEGSKA (reference sequence). The CDR3 runs to 11 residues. Trimming removed 6 bases at V and 4 bases at J, with 9 bases between. The CDR3 DNA is TGCAGTGCGGGAGGGTCCACTGAAGCTTTCTTT. Its protein is CSAGGSTEAFF.

This clonotype was seen many times. This sequence joins TRBV5-1 and TRBJ2-7; D possibly matches TRBD1 or TRBD2 (5 bases each). Deletions cut 0 bases from V and 4 bases from J, with 14 bases between. Germline V gene data show CDR1 as SGHRS and CDR2 as YFSETQ. This CDR3 spans 15 amino acids. CDR3 protein: CASSLGISGAYEQYV. In nucleotides, the CDR3 is TGCGCCAGCAGCTTGGGGATCTCCGGGGCTTACGAGCAGTACGTC.

This clonotype was seen a few times. CDR3 region: CASSLALSTDTQYF. CDR3 coding DNA: TGTGCCAGCAGCTTAGCCCTAAGCACAGATACGCAGTATTTT. The chain couples TRBV7-2 to TRBJ2-3; D not certain. CDR1 is SGHTA, CDR2 FQGNSA, per germline. The germline V and J ends were trimmed by 0 bases and 0 bases, with 4 bases remaining between them. This CDR3 spans 14 amino acids.

By its share, this clonotype is medium-sized. The chain carries TRBV24-1 and TRBJ1-5; D perhaps matches TRBD1 (5 bases). With 4 bases removed from V and 3 bases from J, the gap between germline ends came to 18 bases. Germline values: CDR1 KGHDR, CDR2 SFDVKD. The CDR3 runs 17 residues. The CDR3 region is CATSDSGPGGSNQPQHF. Written as DNA, the CDR3 is TGTGCCACCAGTGACTCAGGGCCCGGAGGTTCCAATCAGCCCCAGCATTTT.

This clonotype was seen a handful of times. The gene calls are TRBV27 and TRBJ2-5, with 7 bases matching TRBD1. The CDR3 is 12 residues long. V dropped 7 bases and J dropped 4; count of bases not matched to a gene: 3. Germline CDR1 and CDR2: MNHEY and SMNVEV (reference sequence). CDR3 region: CASIRGLETQYF. The CDR3 nucleotides read TGTGCCAGCATTAGGGGGCTAGAGACCCAGTACTTC.

This clonotype showed up many times. The chain couples TRBV7-2 to TRBJ2-3, with 15 positions matching TRBD2. Germline V gene sequence: CDR1 SGHTA, CDR2 FQGNSA. CDR3 length: 16 residues. V shed 5 bases and J 5 bases; nucleotides not matched to a gene: 5. CDR3 bases: TGTGCCAGCAGCCCTGGGACTAGCGGGAGGAGAGATACGCAGTATTTT. Its translation is CASSPGTSGRRDTQYF.

This clonotype was observed many times. This chain joins TRBV27 and TRBJ2-4, with a possible D match to TRBD2 (5 bases). In germline, CDR1 is MNHEY, CDR2 SMNVEV (reference sequence). V lost 2 bases and J 0 bases, leaving 8 bases between the germline ends. This CDR3 has 15 residues. CDR3 DNA: TGTGCCAGCAGTTTAACCGGGATAGCCAAAAACATTCAGTACTTC. Residues: CASSLTGIAKNIQYF.

This clonotype was picked up many times. The genes are TRBV6-1 and TRBJ1-5, with D hard to call. V gave up 8 bases and J gave up 4 bases, with 15 bases separating them. CDR1 MNHNS and CDR2 SASEGT come from the germline V gene. The CDR3 has 14 amino acids. CDR3 sequence (DNA): TGTGCCAGCGATCTAATACAGAGTAATCAGCCCCAGCATTTT. This encodes CASDLIQSNQPQHF.

Sample share makes this clonotype medium-sized (0.01 to 0.1%). J is TRBJ1-5 and V is TRBV6-1; the match to TRBD1 covers 9 bases. This CDR3 has 15 amino acids. CDR1 is MNHNS, CDR2 SASEGT, per germline. The V and J ends lost 6 bases and 9 bases, in that order; junction bases with no gene match: 12. The CDR3 region is CASRIPGQGIGPQHF. The CDR3 nucleotides read TGTGCCAGCAGAATACCGGGACAGGGCATAGGGCCCCAGCATTTT.

This clonotype was recorded at least ten times. The chain uses TRBV29-1 and TRBJ1-6; TRBD1 matches at 9 bases. There are 13 residues in the CDR3. V dropped 5 bases and J dropped 6; count of bases not matched to a gene: 2. From germline, CDR1 is SQVTM and CDR2 ANQGSEA. Here the CDR3 DNA reads TGCAGCGTTAGGGACAGGGCTAATTCACCCCTCCACTTT. Protein: CSVRDRANSPLHF.

By sample fraction, this clonotype is medium-sized. This sequence joins TRBV28 and TRBJ1-3; D is unresolved. V gave up 5 bases and J gave up 4 bases, with 3 bases separating them. The germline V gene encodes CDR1 MDHEN and CDR2 SYDVKM. This CDR3 spans 11 amino acids. CDR3: CASSRGNTIYF. CDR3 bases: TGTGCCAGCAGTCGGGGAAACACCATATATTTT.

At least ten counts were recorded for this clonotype. This rearrangement joins TRBV4-3 to TRBJ2-5, with a possible D match to TRBD2 (6 bases). The CDR3 is 15 amino acids. CDR1 and CDR2 from the germline V gene are LGHNA and YSLEER. The V end lost 0 bases, the J end lost 5 bases, and 13 bases lay between the germline ends. CDR3 protein: CASSQEGLEEETQYF. Written as DNA, the CDR3 is TGCGCCAGCAGCCAAGAGGGACTCGAGGAGGAGACCCAGTACTTC.

V gene TRBV20-1 combines with J gene TRBJ1-2; the D is unclear. There are 14 residues in the CDR3. Germline V lookup: CDR1 DFQATT, CDR2 SNEGSKA (reference sequence). V gave up 3 bases and J gave up 4 bases, with 15 bases separating them. Here the CDR3 reads CSARRAGSPYGYTF. As DNA, the CDR3 is TGCAGTGCTAGGAGAGCAGGATCCCCCTATGGCTACACCTTC.

This clonotype is categorized as medium-sized. The chain couples TRBV7-9 to TRBJ2-3, with D hard to call. V lost 4 bases, J lost 1 base, and 15 bases lay in between. CDR1 SEHNR and CDR2 FQNEAQ come from the germline V gene (reference sequence). The CDR3 is made up of 16 amino acids. The CDR3 DNA sequence: TGTGCCAGCAGCTCCCCTCTCTCCGGAGGCACAGATACGCAGTATTTT. Protein: CASSSPLSGGTDTQYF.

The sample holds many counts of this clonotype. V gene TRBV9 combines with J gene TRBJ1-2, with D perhaps matching TRBD1 (5 bases). Germline V gene lookup returns CDR1 SGDLS and CDR2 YYNGEE. The germline V and J ends were trimmed by 0 bases and 7 bases, with 13 bases remaining between them. The CDR3 contains 14 residues. As DNA, the CDR3 is TGTGCCAGCAGCGTAGTCACTGACAGTGGTGGCTACACCTTC. Its protein product is CASSVVTDSGGYTF.

Many counts were recorded for this clonotype. The CDR3 spells CSVAVVAGGFNEQFF. CDR3 DNA: TGCAGCGTTGCCGTTGTAGCGGGGGGGTTTAATGAGCAGTTCTTC. The chain employs TRBV29-1 and TRBJ2-1, with 11 positions matching TRBD2. Germline assignment: CDR1 SQVTM and CDR2 ANQGSEA. This CDR3 is built from 15 residues. V gave up 4 bases and J gave up 7 bases; unmatched junction bases: 9.

At least ten counts were recorded for this clonotype. The CDR3 DNA reads TGTGCCAGCAGCCCGAAGGGGGGGGGTTTGACTGGTGATACGCAGTATTTT. It encodes CASSPKGGGLTGDTQYF. This chain links TRBV6-1 with TRBJ2-3; possible D gene TRBD2, 7 bases. There are 17 residues in the CDR3. V gave up 6 bases and J gave up 6 bases, with 25 bases separating them. CDR1 MNHNS and CDR2 SASEGT come from the germline V gene.

This clonotype is labeled medium-sized. CDR3 bases: TGTGCCAGCAGCTCACTAGCTACATCCTACGAGCAGTACTTC. Translated, it gives CASSSLATSYEQYF. The rearrangement uses TRBV11-1 and TRBJ2-7, with D possibly TRBD2 on 6 matching bases. CDR1 and CDR2 (germline): SGHAT, FQDESV (reference sequence). This CDR3 comprises 14 residues. The V and J ends lost 4 bases and 1 base respectively, with 11 bases between them.

This clonotype has a count of ten or more. The chain is built from TRBV29-1 and TRBJ2-4; 9 bases map to TRBD1. After removal of 8 bases from V and 7 bases from J, the junction contained 12 bases not matched to a gene. The V gene's germline CDR1 is SQVTM and CDR2 ANQGSEA. This CDR3 comprises 14 residues. DNA of the CDR3: TGCAGCTTCGCCCCCCACAGGGGGCGCAACATTCAGTACTTC. Amino acid sequence: CSFAPHRGRNIQYF.

Sample share makes this clonotype medium-sized. This CDR3 is CASTLNRLAGGREGKNIQYF. The CDR3 bases are TGCGCCAGCACCTTAAACCGACTAGCGGGAGGCCGAGAAGGCAAAAACATTCAGTACTTC. The chain has TRBV10-1 and TRBJ2-4; 13 nucleotides line up with TRBD2. CDR3 length: 20 residues. V dropped 7 bases and J dropped 3; count of bases not matched to a gene: 18. In germline, CDR1 is WNHNN, CDR2 SYGVQD (reference sequence).

Many counts were recorded for this clonotype. The chain is built from TRBV20-1 and TRBJ1-6; D unresolved. Germline CDR1 DFQATT, CDR2 SNEGSKA (reference sequence). This CDR3 comprises 13 residues. The ends were cut back, 1 base at V and 12 bases at J, with 13 bases in the middle. The CDR3 region has the DNA TGCAGTGCTAGAGGTCAGGATAATCGACCCCTCCACTTT. It encodes CSARGQDNRPLHF.

This clonotype was picked up many times. This sequence joins TRBV10-2 and TRBJ2-7; TRBD1 might be the D (6 bases). Germline values: CDR1 WSHSY, CDR2 SAAADI. V lost 7 bases, J lost 4 bases, and 17 bases lay in between. This CDR3 comprises 14 residues. The CDR3 nucleotides are TGCGCCAGCAAAATGGGGGCAGGGATATACGAGCAGTACTTC. The encoded protein is CASKMGAGIYEQYF.

This clonotype was observed a few times. The rearrangement uses TRBV7-9 and TRBJ1-5; perhaps TRBD1 as D (5 bases). CDR1 is SEHNR, CDR2 FQNEAQ, per germline (reference sequence). CDR3 length: 15 amino acids. V lost 0 bases and J 5 bases, leaving 11 bases between the germline ends. The CDR3 region is CASSLANGADQPQHF. The CDR3 DNA sequence: TGTGCCAGCAGCTTAGCTAATGGGGCGGATCAGCCCCAGCATTTT.

This clonotype occurred many times. The chain links TRBV20-1 to TRBJ1-5; 7 bases are a match to TRBD1. Germline V CDR1 and CDR2: DFQATT, SNEGSKA (reference sequence). Unmatched junction bases numbered 9, after V lost 6 bases and J lost 7 bases. The CDR3 covers 13 residues. CDR3 sequence: CSAPTGNGQPQHF. The CDR3, as DNA: TGCAGTGCCCCGACAGGGAACGGGCAGCCCCAGCATTTT.

The chain employs TRBV7-8 and TRBJ2-5; D possibly corresponds to TRBD1 (5 bases). The CDR3 totals 15 residues. The V end was cut by 5 bases, the J end by 5 bases, with 18 bases between. CDR1 and CDR2 (germline): SGHVS, FQNEAQ. This CDR3 is CASSTRASVGETQYF. The DNA for the CDR3 is TGTGCCAGCAGCACCAGGGCCTCCGTCGGGGAGACCCAGTACTTC.

This clonotype has just a few counts. This chain joins TRBV5-1 and TRBJ1-4, with D unclear. CDR1 is SGHRS, CDR2 YFSETQ, per germline. The CDR3 runs to 14 residues. The V end lost 7 bases, the J end lost 3 bases, and 13 bases lay between the germline ends. CDR3 sequence (DNA): TGCGCCAGCTCCACCCGGGGAGCTAATGAAAAACTGTTTTTT. Its translation: CASSTRGANEKLFF.

This chain connects TRBV20-1 to TRBJ2-5; D possibly corresponds to TRBD2 (7 bases). The CDR3 totals 14 residues. Germline V CDR1 and CDR2: DFQATT, SNEGSKA (reference sequence). Trimming cost V 1 base and J 0 bases, with 9 bases left between them. In DNA form, the CDR3 reads TGCAGTGCTAGAGCGGGGGGCTACCAAGAGACCCAGTACTTC. Residues: CSARAGGYQETQYF.